This TCR beta chain was sequenced in a study of blood T cell repertoires in COVID-19. Trimming removed 7 bases from V and 11 bases from J; junction bases left unmatched: 20. This CDR3 is built from 16 residues. The germline V gene encodes CDR1 LNHNV and CDR2 YYDKDF (reference sequence). Only in-frame clones appear in the TCRdb table, and some are missing; sequencing was by immunoSEQ multiplex PCR. Of fewer than 250,000 clones in the sample, about nine tenths are singletons; the top ten hold under 3.5%. The source of this sequence is a man aged 25-45 years with COVID-19, enrolled during active disease. V and J are TRBV15 and TRBJ1-1, with 9 bases lining up with TRBD1. Sequenced sample: peripheral blood. CDR3 sequence reads: CATTHPPFTGGNTAFF. For the CDR3, the DNA is TGTGCCACCACACACCCGCCGTTTACAGGGGGCAACACGGCTTTCTTT.